Listed below are T cell receptor beta chains from one sample, sequenced in a study of T cell repertoires in cytomegalovirus infection. TCRdb recomputed calls from the reads with MiXCR, one row per CDR3 protein. The table includes more than 85,000 distinct CDR3 sequences, approximately 15% detected once. The sample consisted of PBMCs. The receptor set was obtained from a human donor in good health (CMV status not recorded). Some clones in this sample may be carry-over from other donors' samples. CDR3s include the opening cysteine and the closing phenylalanine or tryptophan. The order of the fields is D gene, V gene, clone size, J gene, CDR3 protein, CDR3 DNA. A D gene is named only where the DNA matches it firmly. Rows give clone size only sometimes, using once, few, many, or a class for an expanded clone.

-	TRBV7-6	many	TRBJ1-5	CASSPEGIYTRHSNQPQHF	TGTGCCAGCAGCCCAGAGGGGATCTACACGCGCCATAGCAATCAGCCCCAGCATTTT
-	TRBV4-2	-	TRBJ2-3	CASSQEGKGPLGDTQYF	TGTGCCAGCAGCCAAGAGGGTAAGGGGCCGCTTGGGGATACGCAGTATTTT
TRBD1	TRBV7-9	many	TRBJ2-2	CASQTDRHTGELFF	TGTGCCAGCCAGACGGACAGGCACACCGGGGAGCTGTTTTTT
TRBD1	TRBV11-3	-	TRBJ1-2	CASSPGTDYGYTF	TGTGCCAGCAGCCCGGGGACAGATTATGGCTACACCTTC
TRBD1	TRBV5-5	few	TRBJ1-3	CASSSQGTSGNTIYF	TGTGCCAGCAGCTCACAGGGGACGTCTGGAAACACCATATATTTT
TRBD1	TRBV7-2	many	TRBJ2-5	CASSLDRAQTQYF	TGTGCCAGCAGCCTCGACAGGGCGCAGACCCAGTACTTC
-	TRBV5-4	many	TRBJ2-5	CASSLARGWGQTQYF	TGTGCCAGCAGCTTGGCCAGGGGTTGGGGCCAGACCCAGTACTTC
TRBD2	TRBV7-2	many	TRBJ2-5	CASSPTGLVWYF	TGTGCCAGCAGCCCCACCGGACTAGTTTGGTACTTC
TRBD1	TRBV28	few	TRBJ1-1	CASSAGGTEAFF	TGTGCCAGCAGTGCAGGGGGGACTGAAGCTTTCTTT
-	TRBV12-3/TRBV12-4	many	TRBJ2-7	CASSLSWEGAYEQYF	TGTGCCAGCAGTTTATCGTGGGAAGGGGCCTACGAGCAGTACTTC
-	TRBV7-2	-	TRBJ1-2	CASSYLQEDGYTF	TGTGCCAGCAGCTATCTACAGGAGGATGGCTACACCTTC
TRBD2	TRBV13	few	TRBJ2-3	CASSLGTKLTDTQYF	TGTGCCAGCAGCTTGGGGACTAAACTCACAGATACGCAGTATTTT
-	TRBV5-8	many	TRBJ1-4	CASSLGQSLSSNEKLFF	TGTGCCAGCAGCTTGGGACAAAGCCTCTCCTCTAATGAAAAACTGTTTTTT
TRBD2	TRBV7-2	many	TRBJ2-1	CASSLVLLAGASRGHEQFF	TGTGCCAGCAGCTTAGTTCTACTAGCGGGGGCCAGTCGGGGACATGAGCAGTTCTTC
TRBD1	TRBV6-5	many	TRBJ2-2	CASSYSRVGTANTGELFF	TGTGCCAGCAGTTACTCAAGGGTGGGGACAGCGAACACCGGGGAGCTGTTTTTT
TRBD1	TRBV28	few	TRBJ2-7	CATGTGGAEQYF	TGTGCCACCGGGACAGGGGGCGCCGAGCAGTACTTC
-	TRBV20-1	few	TRBJ2-7	CSAREMGQGDEQYF	TGCAGTGCTAGAGAAATGGGGCAGGGTGACGAGCAGTACTTC
-	TRBV7-9	many	TRBJ1-5	CASSPGSDQPQHF	TGTGCCAGCAGCCCGGGTTCCGACCAGCCCCAGCATTTT
TRBD1	TRBV7-2	many	TRBJ2-4	CASSLTGVFQYF	TGTGCCAGCAGCTTGACAGGGGTTTTTCAGTACTTC
-	TRBV19	few	TRBJ1-5	CASSIEDQPQHF	TGTGCCAGTAGTATTGAAGATCAGCCCCAGCATTTT
-	TRBV19	-	TRBJ2-2	CASSMDGGRTGELFF	TGTGCCAGTAGTATGGACGGGGGCCGAACCGGGGAGCTGTTTTTT
TRBD1	TRBV7-2	many	TRBJ1-1	CASSLDRGYTEAFF	TGTGCCAGCAGCTTAGACAGGGGATACACTGAAGCTTTCTTT
-	TRBV3-1	-	TRBJ1-5	CASSQAPITGTSGQPQHF	TGTGCCAGCAGCCAAGCACCGATTACCGGGACCTCTGGGCAGCCCCAGCATTTT
-	TRBV28	-	TRBJ2-5	CASSLEEFQYEETQYF	TGTGCCAGCAGTTTAGAAGAATTCCAGTATGAGGAGACCCAGTACTTC
-	TRBV5-6	few	TRBJ1-1	CASSLVFHTEAFF	TGTGCCAGCAGCTTGGTTTTTCACACTGAAGCTTTCTTT
TRBD1	TRBV6-6	-	TRBJ2-3	CASSPDRGSTDTQYF	TGTGCCAGCAGTCCGGACAGGGGAAGCACAGATACGCAGTATTTT
-	TRBV7-2	many	TRBJ1-6	CASSLMAGDSPLHF	TGTGCCAGCAGCTTAATGGCAGGGGATTCACCCCTCCACTTT